This TCR beta chain stems from a study of blood T cell repertoires in COVID-19. Turning to the study itself: The study drew acute and convalescent COVID-19 samples from the United States, Italy and Spain. T cells, B-cell-depleted T cells, or PBMCs provided the cDNA or gDNA that served as material.

Sequencing used immunoSEQ multiplex PCR; TCRdb keeps in-frame clones, though not all of them. The sample consists of roughly 250,000 clones, around 89% of them appearing once. There are 15 residues in the CDR3. CDR1 and CDR2 from the germline V gene are SNHLY and FYNNEI. Between the trimmed V and J ends, which lost 2 bases and 8 bases, there was a span of 15 bases. Recruits, aged about 18 to 100 years, lived in 20 to 30 US areas. Clinical history as reported by participants underpinned cohort assignment. The receptor comes from a woman aged 18-29 years who had recovered from COVID-19. The sequenced material came from PBMCs or T cells enriched from blood (not recorded which). The chain carries TRBV2 and TRBJ1-4, with D possibly being TRBD1 (5 bases). As DNA, the CDR3 is TGTGCCAGCAGTGAAAGAGGGCAGGGAGGGGAAAAACTGTTTTTT. Protein: CASSERGQGGEKLFF.